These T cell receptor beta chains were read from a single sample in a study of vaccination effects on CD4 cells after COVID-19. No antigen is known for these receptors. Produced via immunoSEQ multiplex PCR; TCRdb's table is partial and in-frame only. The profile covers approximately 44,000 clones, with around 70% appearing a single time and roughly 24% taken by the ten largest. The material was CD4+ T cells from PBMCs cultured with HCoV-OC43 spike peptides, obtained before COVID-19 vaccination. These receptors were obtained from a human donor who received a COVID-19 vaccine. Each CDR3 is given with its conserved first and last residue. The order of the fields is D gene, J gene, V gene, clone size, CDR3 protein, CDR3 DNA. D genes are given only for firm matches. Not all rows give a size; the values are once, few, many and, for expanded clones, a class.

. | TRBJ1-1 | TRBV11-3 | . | CASSLSRANTEAFF | TGTGCCAGCAGCTTAAGCAGGGCGAACACTGAAGCTTTCTTT
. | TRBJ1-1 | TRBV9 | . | CASSVAGNTEAFF | TGTGCCAGCAGCGTAGCTGGGAACACTGAAGCTTTCTTT
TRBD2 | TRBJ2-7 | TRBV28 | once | CASSFSGLGMYEQYF | TGTGCCAGCAGTTTTTCGGGACTAGGGATGTACGAGCAGTACTTC
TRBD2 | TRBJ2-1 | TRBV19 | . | CASSIPSGSFNEQFF | TGTGCCAGTAGTATCCCTAGCGGGAGCTTCAATGAGCAGTTCTTC
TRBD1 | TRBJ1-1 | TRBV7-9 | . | CASSLARTGGNTEAFF | TGTGCCAGCAGCTTAGCTCGGACAGGGGGTAACACTGAAGCTTTCTTT
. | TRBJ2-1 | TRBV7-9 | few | CASSLETRINEQFF | TGTGCCAGCAGCTTAGAGACTAGGATCAATGAGCAGTTCTTC
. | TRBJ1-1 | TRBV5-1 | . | CASSFRSMNTEAFF | TGCGCCAGCAGTTTTAGATCCATGAACACTGAAGCTTTCTTT
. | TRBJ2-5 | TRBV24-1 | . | CATSDPLGRIQETQYF | TGTGCCACCAGTGATCCCTTGGGACGGATACAAGAGACCCAGTACTTC
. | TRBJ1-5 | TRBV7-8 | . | CASSLGRVSNQPQHF | TGTGCCAGCAGCTTAGGGCGGGTCAGCAATCAGCCCCAGCATTTT
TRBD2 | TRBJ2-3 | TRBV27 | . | CASSWREGGGDTQYF | TGTGCCAGCAGCTGGCGGGAGGGAGGTGGGGATACGCAGTATTTT
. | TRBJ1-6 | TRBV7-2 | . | CASSLVGGSNSPLHF | TGTGCCAGCAGCTTAGTTGGGGGAAGCAATTCACCCCTCCACTTT
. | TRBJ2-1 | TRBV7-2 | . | CASSLRPSYNEQFF | TGTGCCAGCAGTCTACGCCCCTCCTACAATGAGCAGTTCTTC
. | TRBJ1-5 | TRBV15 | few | CATSRDDTSSNQPQHF | TGTGCCACCAGCAGAGATGACACTTCCAGCAATCAGCCCCAGCATTTT
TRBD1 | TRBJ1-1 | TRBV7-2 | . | CASSRETGEAAFF | TGTGCCAGCAGCCGGGAGACAGGGGAAGCAGCTTTCTTT